Sequencing of this TCR beta chain was carried out in a study of T-cell reconstitution after alpha-beta-depleted transplantation in children. During its preparation, the TCRbeta library received unique molecular identifiers. TCRdb reanalysed the PCR reads using MiXCR and keeps one entry per CDR3 protein. This sample has around 400,000 distinct CDR3 sequences; around 21% occur once, and the top ten carry around 4%. Material: PBMCs from the stem cell graft donor, obtained from the stem cell graft. The receptor's source is a human donor who donated a stem cell graft to a child with acute myeloid leukemia.

CDR3 nucleotides: TGTGCCAGCAGCCCGTCAGTTCCTGGCAATCAGCCCCAGCATTTT. Amino acid sequence: CASSPSVPGNQPQHF. The chain has TRBV7-9 and TRBJ1-5; D gene unclear. Germline loops: CDR1 SEHNR, CDR2 FQNEAQ (reference sequence). Trimming left V 5 bases short and J 2 bases short, with 13 bases between. The CDR3 has 15 amino acids.